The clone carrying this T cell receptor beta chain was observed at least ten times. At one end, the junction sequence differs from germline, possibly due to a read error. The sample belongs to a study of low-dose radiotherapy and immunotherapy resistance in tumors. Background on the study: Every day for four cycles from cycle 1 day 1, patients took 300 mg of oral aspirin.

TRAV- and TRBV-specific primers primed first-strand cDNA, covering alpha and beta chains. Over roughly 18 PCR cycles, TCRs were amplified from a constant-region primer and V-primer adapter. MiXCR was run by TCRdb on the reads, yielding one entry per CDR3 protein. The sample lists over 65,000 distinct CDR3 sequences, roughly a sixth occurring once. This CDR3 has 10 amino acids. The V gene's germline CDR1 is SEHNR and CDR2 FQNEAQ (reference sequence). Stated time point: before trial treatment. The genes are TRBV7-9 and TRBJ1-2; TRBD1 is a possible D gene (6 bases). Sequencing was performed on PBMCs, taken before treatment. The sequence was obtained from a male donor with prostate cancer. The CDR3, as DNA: TGTGCCAGCAGCCCTCGGGACATAGCCTTC. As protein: CASSPRDIAF.